This TCR beta chain appears in the sequencing data of a study of blood T cell repertoires in COVID-19. Looked up from germline, CDR1 is LGHDT and CDR2 is YNNKEL (reference sequence). Deletions cut 7 bases from V and 6 bases from J, with 19 bases between. The CDR3 totals 14 residues. This table comes from immunoSEQ multiplex PCR, and its TCRdb copy is limited to in-frame clones, with some not included. This repertoire shows 260,000 or so clones, 83% found once; its top ten account for about 3.9%. Shortly before study entry, within 2 weeks, exposed participants had met a COVID-19 case. The sequence came from a woman aged 40 to 50 who had been exposed to COVID-19. The sample comprised PBMCs or T cells enriched from blood (not recorded which). The gene calls are TRBV3-1 (or the pseudogene TRBV3-2) and TRBJ2-7, with unresolved D. The CDR3 loop reads CASTPRGAGGEQYF. CDR3 in DNA: TGTGCCAGCACCCCACGTGGAGCTGGCGGCGAGCAGTACTTC.